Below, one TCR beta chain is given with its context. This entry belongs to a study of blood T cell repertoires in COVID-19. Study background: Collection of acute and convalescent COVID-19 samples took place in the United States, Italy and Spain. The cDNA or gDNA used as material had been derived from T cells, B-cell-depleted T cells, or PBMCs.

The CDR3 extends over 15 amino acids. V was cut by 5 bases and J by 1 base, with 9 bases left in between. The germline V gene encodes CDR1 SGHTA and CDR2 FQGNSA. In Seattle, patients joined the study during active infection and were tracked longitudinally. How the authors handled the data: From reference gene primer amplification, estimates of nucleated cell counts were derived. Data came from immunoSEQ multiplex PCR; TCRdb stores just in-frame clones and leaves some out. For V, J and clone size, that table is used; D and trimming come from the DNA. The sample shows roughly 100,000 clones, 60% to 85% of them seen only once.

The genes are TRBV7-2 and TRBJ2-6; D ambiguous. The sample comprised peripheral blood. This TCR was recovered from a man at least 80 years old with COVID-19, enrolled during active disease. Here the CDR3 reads CASSPRTSGANVLTF. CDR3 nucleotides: TGTGCCAGCAGCCCTCGTACTTCTGGGGCCAACGTCCTGACTTTC.